This is a list of T cell receptor beta chains from one sample in a study of T cell changes during pregnancy in multiple sclerosis. The table came from immunoSEQ multiplex PCR; TCRdb's copy has only in-frame clones and leaves some out. The data show 90,000 to 120,000 clones, around 90% seen once. The material sequenced was peripheral blood, taken in the second trimester of pregnancy. The receptors here all came from a female donor with multiple sclerosis, enrolled in a pregnancy study. The CDR3 runs from the conserved cysteine through the conserved F or W. The D gene is left open where the match is weak. A clone size is listed for some rows: how often the clone was seen (once, few, many), or a class if it is expanded.

NA | TRBJ1-3 | NA | TRBV29-1 | CSVEDWAGGNTIYF | TGCAGCGTTGAAGACTGGGCGGGGGGAAACACCATATATTTT
NA | TRBJ2-1 | TRBD1 | TRBV29-1 | CSVERQGAVDEQFF | TGCAGCGTTGAACGACAGGGGGCGGTTGATGAGCAGTTCTTC
NA | TRBJ1-2 | NA | TRBV19 | CASSIRQGGGYTF | TGTGCCAGTAGTATTCGGCAGGGCGGTGGCTACACCTTC
NA | TRBJ2-7 | TRBD2 | TRBV7-9 | CASSSYLRGGEQYF | TGTGCCAGCAGCTCCTATCTTCGGGGGGGGGAGCAGTACTTC
NA | TRBJ2-1 | TRBD2 | TRBV10-3 | CAISESGLAGTGEQFF | TGTGCCATCAGTGAGTCGGGACTAGCGGGAACGGGTGAGCAGTTCTTC
NA | TRBJ2-3 | NA | TRBV7-6 | CASSPLPGEADTQYF | TGTGCCAGCAGTCCTCTTCCGGGGGAGGCAGATACGCAGTATTTT
NA | TRBJ1-1 | TRBD1 | TRBV30 | CAWTADRANTEAFF | TGTGCCTGGACCGCAGACAGGGCGAACACTGAAGCTTTCTTT
NA | TRBJ2-3 | TRBD2 | TRBV10-3 | CAISAAERGLDTQYF | TGTGCCATCAGTGCCGCTGAGCGGGGGTTGGATACGCAGTATTTT
NA | TRBJ1-5 | NA | TRBV7-6 | CASSPLSQGDQPQHF | TGTGCCAGCAGCCCCCTATCGCAGGGTGATCAGCCCCAGCATTTT
NA | TRBJ1-3 | NA | TRBV9 | CASSPPDGISGNTIYF | TGTGCCAGCAGCCCTCCGGACGGGATCTCTGGAAACACCATATATTTT
NA | TRBJ2-2 | TRBD2 | TRBV19 | CASNAGGPGTGELFF | TGTGCCAGTAACGCGGGAGGGCCGGGCACCGGGGAGCTGTTTTTT
few | TRBJ1-1 | NA | TRBV14 | CASSQGTFTEAFF | TGTGCCAGCAGCCAGGGGACATTCACTGAAGCTTTCTTT
NA | TRBJ2-1 | NA | TRBV19 | CASPHRVGNNEQFF | TGTGCCAGCCCCCACAGGGTAGGGAACAATGAGCAGTTCTTC
once | TRBJ2-5 | NA | TRBV15 | CATSSQGLSRAETQYF | TGTGCCACCAGCAGTCAGGGATTGTCTAGGGCAGAGACCCAGTACTTC
NA | TRBJ2-7 | NA | TRBV30 | CAWDRINEQYF | TGTGCCTGGGACAGGATCAACGAGCAGTACTTC
few | TRBJ1-1 | NA | TRBV4-2 | CASSPRLIEDTEAFF | TGTGCCAGCAGCCCAAGACTGATAGAGGACACTGAAGCTTTCTTT
once | TRBJ2-1 | TRBD1 | TRBV4-1 | CASSQGTGNSYNEQFF | TGCGCCAGCAGCCAAGGGACAGGAAATTCCTACAATGAGCAGTTCTTC
NA | TRBJ2-2 | NA | TRBV7-9 | CASSLTGPGELFF | TGTGCCAGCAGCTTAACCGGTCCCGGGGAGCTGTTTTTT
NA | TRBJ2-1 | NA | TRBV5-1 | CASSQFNEQFF | TGCGCCAGCAGCCAATTCAATGAGCAGTTCTTC
NA | TRBJ1-1 | NA | TRBV6-1 | CASSEQVGAFF | TGTGCCAGCAGTGAACAGGTGGGAGCTTTCTTT
NA | TRBJ2-2 | TRBD1 | TRBV5-1 | CASSYGTGRLFF | TGCGCCAGCAGCTATGGGACAGGGCGGCTGTTTTTT
NA | TRBJ1-1 | NA | TRBV5-1 | CASSSLQGTGEAFF | TGCGCCAGCAGCTCGTTACAGGGAACGGGTGAAGCTTTCTTT
NA | TRBJ2-1 | TRBD2 | TRBV11-1 | CASSNTAGVSNNEQFF | TGTGCCAGCAGCAACACGGCGGGAGTATCAAACAATGAGCAGTTCTTC
NA | TRBJ1-3 | NA | TRBV27 | CASSSPTGRFGNTIYF | TGTGCCAGCAGTTCTCCAACAGGGAGATTTGGAAACACCATATATTTT
NA | TRBJ2-7 | NA | TRBV27 | CASTRSYEQYF | TGTGCCAGCACCCGCTCCTACGAGCAGTACTTC
NA | TRBJ2-1 | NA | TRBV2 | CASRGGPNEQFF | TGTGCCAGCAGGGGGGGACCCAATGAGCAGTTCTTC
NA | TRBJ2-7 | NA | TRBV25-1 | CASSDYYEQYF | TGTGCCAGCAGTGACTACTACGAGCAGTACTTC
NA | TRBJ2-2 | TRBD1 | TRBV4-1 | CASSLDRVPGELFF | TGCGCCAGCAGCCTTGACAGGGTCCCCGGGGAGCTGTTTTTT
NA | TRBJ1-4 | NA | TRBV9 | CASSAQGMANEKLFF | TGTGCCAGCAGTGCTCAGGGGATGGCTAATGAAAAACTGTTTTTT
NA | TRBJ2-1 | TRBD2 | TRBV27 | CASSETSGNYNEQFF | TGTGCCAGCAGTGAGACTAGCGGGAATTACAATGAGCAGTTCTTC
NA | TRBJ2-3 | TRBD2 | TRBV5-6 | CASSLLKQAGGLDTQYF | TGTGCCAGCAGCTTGCTGAAACAAGCGGGAGGGTTGGATACGCAGTATTTT
NA | TRBJ1-1 | NA | TRBV7-9 | CASSQRGANTEAFF | TGTGCCAGTAGCCAGCGCGGGGCCAACACTGAAGCTTTCTTT
NA | TRBJ2-1 | NA | TRBV2 | CASSQEVEQFF | TGTGCCAGCAGTCAGGAAGTTGAGCAGTTCTTC
NA | TRBJ2-7 | NA | TRBV5-1 | CASSLAAGTISYEQYF | TGCGCCAGCAGCTTGGCCGCGGGGACCATCTCCTACGAGCAGTACTTC
NA | TRBJ2-7 | TRBD1 | TRBV19 | CASSSTRTGANEQYF | TGTGCCAGTAGTTCAACCAGGACAGGGGCCAACGAGCAGTACTTC
NA | TRBJ1-5 | TRBD1 | TRBV5-8 | CASSLQGYQPQHF | TGTGCCAGCAGCTTACAGGGGTACCAGCCCCAGCATTTT
NA | TRBJ2-3 | TRBD2 | TRBV5-4 | CASSLARGGYTDTQYF | TGTGCCAGCAGCTTGGCGCGGGGGGGATACACAGATACGCAGTATTTT
NA | TRBJ1-1 | NA | TRBV7-3 | CASSLTEGTEAFF | TGTGCCAGCAGCTTAACGGAGGGTACTGAAGCTTTCTTT
NA | TRBJ2-2 | TRBD2 | TRBV10-3 | CAIGSSGYTGELFF | TGTGCCATCGGGTCTAGCGGTTACACCGGGGAGCTGTTTTTT
NA | TRBJ2-7 | TRBD2 | TRBV7-2 | CASSPGLEVYEQYF | TGTGCCAGCAGCCCCGGACTAGAGGTCTACGAGCAGTACTTC
once | TRBJ2-2 | NA | TRBV18 | CASSPRKDSANTGELFF | TGTGCCAGCTCACCTCGAAAGGACAGCGCGAACACCGGGGAGCTGTTTTTT
NA | TRBJ2-1 | NA | TRBV7-8 | CASSFYPRAGDNEQFF | TGTGCCAGCAGCTTCTATCCTAGAGCGGGCGACAATGAGCAGTTCTTC
NA | TRBJ1-1 | TRBD1 | TRBV11-2 | CASRQQGTTEAFF | TGTGCCAGCAGGCAACAGGGGACCACTGAAGCTTTCTTT
NA | TRBJ1-2 | TRBD1 | TRBV2 | CASSGGRGNYGYTF | TGTGCCAGCAGTGGGGGCAGGGGGAACTATGGCTACACCTTC
NA | TRBJ1-4 | NA | TRBV18 | CASSPQQGLDEKLFF | TGTGCCAGCTCACCACAACAGGGATTAGATGAAAAACTGTTTTTT
few | TRBJ1-1 | TRBD1 | TRBV30 | CAWSVHRGTEAFF | TGTGCCTGGAGTGTACACAGGGGTACTGAAGCTTTCTTT
NA | TRBJ1-4 | NA | TRBV30 | CAWSGQGLSNEKLFF | TGTGCCTGGAGTGGACAAGGCTTGAGTAATGAAAAACTGTTTTTT
NA | TRBJ2-7 | NA | TRBV7-2 | CASSLDDPGFSSYEQYF | TGTGCCAGCAGCTTAGACGACCCGGGATTCAGCTCCTACGAGCAGTACTTC
NA | TRBJ2-7 | NA | TRBV6-5 | CASSTSGTPLYEQYF | TGTGCCAGCAGCACGTCCGGGACACCCCTTTACGAGCAGTACTTC
NA | TRBJ2-5 | NA | TRBV7-8 | CASSSRRRGETQYF | TGTGCCAGCAGCTCTCGACGGAGGGGAGAGACCCAGTACTTC
NA | TRBJ2-7 | TRBD2 | TRBV9 | CASSTTPGGYEQYF | TGTGCCAGCAGCACTACCCCGGGGGGCTACGAGCAGTACTTC
NA | TRBJ2-7 | NA | TRBV6-1 | CASSPGGRIYEQYF | TGTGCCAGCAGTCCTGGGGGCCGAATCTACGAGCAGTACTTC
NA | TRBJ2-3 | TRBD2 | TRBV9 | CASSSPLGTSGSHTDTQYF | TGTGCCAGCAGCTCCCCTCTCGGGACTAGCGGGAGCCACACAGATACGCAGTATTTT
NA | TRBJ2-3 | TRBD2 | TRBV6-5 | CASSSLLAGFTDTQYF | TGTGCCAGCAGTTCGTTACTAGCGGGGTTCACAGATACGCAGTATTTT
NA | TRBJ1-3 | TRBD1 | TRBV9 | CASSVTGGGNTIYF | TGTGCCAGCAGCGTTACAGGGGGAGGAAACACCATATATTTT
NA | TRBJ2-7 | NA | TRBV7-2 | CASSQSGASVSYEQYF | TGTGCCAGCAGCCAATCCGGAGCCTCTGTCTCCTACGAGCAGTACTTC
NA | TRBJ2-7 | TRBD1 | TRBV7-2 | CASSFPPGGTYEQYF | TGTGCCAGCAGCTTCCCCCCAGGGGGAACCTACGAGCAGTACTTC
NA | TRBJ2-5 | TRBD1 | TRBV5-1 | CASSLDRGRRETQYF | TGCGCCAGCAGCCTGGACAGGGGGAGGCGAGAGACCCAGTACTTC